This note documents a single T cell receptor beta chain sequence. These data originate in a study of blood T cell repertoires in COVID-19. Across the whole study: COVID-19 samples from acute and convalescent phases originated in the United States, Italy and Spain.

TCRdb keeps only in-frame clones here, not all; method: immunoSEQ multiplex PCR. The table lists roughly 230,000 clones, approximately 88% of them singletons. V gave up 6 bases and J gave up 8 bases, with 22 bases separating them. Looked up from germline, CDR1 is ENHRY and CDR2 is SYGVKD. CDR3 length: 15 amino acids. The sequenced material came from peripheral blood. The sequence derives from a human donor in a cohort sampled during active COVID-19. The genes are TRBV10-3 and TRBJ1-2; the D gene is possibly TRBD1 (6 bases). The CDR3 DNA follows: TGTGCCATCAGGGTGAGGAGCGGACAGAGAGGGGGCTACACCTTC. Its protein is CAIRVRSGQRGGYTF.